This is a list of T cell receptor beta chains from one sample in a study of CD8+ T cells in alopecia areata. Sequencing used immunoSEQ multiplex PCR; TCRdb keeps in-frame clones, though not all of them. The table has hundreds of thousands of clones, 66% seen once. Sequenced here: CD4+ T cells sorted from blood, sampled between weeks 43 and 45, from a patient treated with tofacitinib. The receptor source for this set is a human donor with alopecia areata. Each CDR3 is given with its conserved first and last residue.

j_call v_call cdr3_aa
TRBJ2-7 TRBV25-1 CASRGHGAYEQYF
TRBJ2-3 TRBV29-1 CSVATGGSDTQYF
TRBJ1-6 TRBV30 CAWSVRRSGQGNSPLHF
TRBJ2-6 TRBV29-1 CSVAGGTGANVLTF
TRBJ2-6 TRBV5-6 CASSPGYSSGANVLTF
TRBJ2-7 TRBV4-3 CASSQPGQGSNEQYF
TRBJ1-1 TRBV9 CASSVGSINTEAFF
TRBJ2-2 TRBV7-3 CASSSQSGVNTGELFF
TRBJ2-5 TRBV5-1 CASSLGPARVGETQYF
TRBJ2-2 TRBV2 CASWSGVDTGELFF
TRBJ2-7 TRBV18 CASSPPQVSYEQYF
TRBJ2-4 TRBV30 CAWSVGQGIQYF
TRBJ2-7 TRBV7-2 CASSLDAGTYEQYF
TRBJ1-5 TRBV9 CASSGQGGNQPQHF
TRBJ1-4 TRBV5-4 CASGRDGNNEKLFF
TRBJ2-3 TRBV30 CAWSSVSDTQYF